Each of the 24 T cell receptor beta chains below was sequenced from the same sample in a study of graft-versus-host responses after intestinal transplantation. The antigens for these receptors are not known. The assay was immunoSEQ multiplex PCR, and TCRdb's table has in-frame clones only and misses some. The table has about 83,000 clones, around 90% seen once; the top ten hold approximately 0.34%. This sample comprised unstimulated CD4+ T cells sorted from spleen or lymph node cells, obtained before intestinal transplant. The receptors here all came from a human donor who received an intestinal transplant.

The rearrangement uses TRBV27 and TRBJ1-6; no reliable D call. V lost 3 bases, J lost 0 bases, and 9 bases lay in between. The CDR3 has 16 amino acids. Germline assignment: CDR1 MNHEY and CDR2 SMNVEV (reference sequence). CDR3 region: CASSFAGSSYNSPLHF. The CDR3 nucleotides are TGTGCCAGCAGTTTTGCTGGGAGCTCCTATAATTCACCCCTCCACTTT.

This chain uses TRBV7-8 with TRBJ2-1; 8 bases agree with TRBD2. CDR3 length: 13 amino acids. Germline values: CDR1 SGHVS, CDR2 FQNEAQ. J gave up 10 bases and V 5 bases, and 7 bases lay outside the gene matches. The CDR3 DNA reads TGTGCCAGCAGCGGCCGGGGGGGACGCGAGCAGTTCTTC. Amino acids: CASSGRGGREQFF.

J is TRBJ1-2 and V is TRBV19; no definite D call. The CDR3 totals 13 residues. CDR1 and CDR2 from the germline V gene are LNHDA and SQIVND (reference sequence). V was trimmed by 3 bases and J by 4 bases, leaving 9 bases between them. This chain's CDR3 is CASSMGGLYGYTF. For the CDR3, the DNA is TGTGCCAGTAGTATGGGAGGTCTCTATGGCTACACCTTC.

CDR3 bases: TGTGCCAGCAGCGACAGGGGATCGTCCTACGAGCAGTACTTC. It translates to CASSDRGSSYEQYF. This sequence joins TRBV13 and TRBJ2-7; 8 positions match TRBD1. CDR1 and CDR2 from the germline V gene are PRHDT and FYEKMQ (reference sequence). The CDR3 has 14 residues. The V and J ends lost 5 bases and 1 base, in that order; junction bases with no gene match: 4.

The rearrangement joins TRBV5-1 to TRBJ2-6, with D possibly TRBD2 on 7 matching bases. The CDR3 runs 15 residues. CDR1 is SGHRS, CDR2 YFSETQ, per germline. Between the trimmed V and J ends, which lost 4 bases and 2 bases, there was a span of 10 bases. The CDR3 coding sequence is TGCGCCAGCAGCACCGGGGGGCCTGGGGCCAACGTCCTGACTTTC. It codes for CASSTGGPGANVLTF.

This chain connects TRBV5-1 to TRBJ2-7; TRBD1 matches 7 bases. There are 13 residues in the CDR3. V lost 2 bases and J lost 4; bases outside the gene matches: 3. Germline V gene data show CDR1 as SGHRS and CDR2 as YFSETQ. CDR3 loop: CASSLHRGYEQYF. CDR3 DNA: TGCGCCAGCAGCTTACACAGGGGTTACGAGCAGTACTTC.

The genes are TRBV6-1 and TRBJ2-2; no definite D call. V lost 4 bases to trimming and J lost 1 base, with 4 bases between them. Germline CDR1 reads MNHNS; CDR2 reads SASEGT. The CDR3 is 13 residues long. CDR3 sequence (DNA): TGTGCCAGCAGTGGACAGAACACCGGGGAGCTGTTTTTT. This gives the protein CASSGQNTGELFF.

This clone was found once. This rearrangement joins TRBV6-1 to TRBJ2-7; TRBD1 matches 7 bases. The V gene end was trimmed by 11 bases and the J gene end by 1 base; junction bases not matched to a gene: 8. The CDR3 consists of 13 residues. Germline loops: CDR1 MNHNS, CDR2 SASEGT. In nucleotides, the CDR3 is TGTGCCTCCCGGACAGGTGGTTCCTACGAGCAGTACTTC. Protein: CASRTGGSYEQYF.

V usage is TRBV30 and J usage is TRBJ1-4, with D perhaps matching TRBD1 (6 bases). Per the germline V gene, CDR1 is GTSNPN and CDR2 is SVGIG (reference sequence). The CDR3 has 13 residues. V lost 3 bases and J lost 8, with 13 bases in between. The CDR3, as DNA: TGTGCCTGGAGCCGAGGGGGGGTGGAAAAACTGTTTTTT. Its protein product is CAWSRGGVEKLFF.

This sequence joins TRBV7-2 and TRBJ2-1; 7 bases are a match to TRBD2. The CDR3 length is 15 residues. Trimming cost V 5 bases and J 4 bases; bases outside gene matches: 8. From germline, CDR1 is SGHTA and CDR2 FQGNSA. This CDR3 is CASSLTTSPYNEQFF. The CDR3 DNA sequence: TGTGCCAGCAGCCTAACGACTAGCCCGTACAATGAGCAGTTCTTC.

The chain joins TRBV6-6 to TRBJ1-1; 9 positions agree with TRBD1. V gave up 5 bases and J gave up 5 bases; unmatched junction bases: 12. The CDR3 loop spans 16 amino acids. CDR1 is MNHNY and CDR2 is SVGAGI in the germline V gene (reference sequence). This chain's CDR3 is CASSQGQGMSKTEAFF. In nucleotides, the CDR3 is TGTGCCAGCAGTCAAGGACAGGGGATGTCGAAGACTGAAGCTTTCTTT.

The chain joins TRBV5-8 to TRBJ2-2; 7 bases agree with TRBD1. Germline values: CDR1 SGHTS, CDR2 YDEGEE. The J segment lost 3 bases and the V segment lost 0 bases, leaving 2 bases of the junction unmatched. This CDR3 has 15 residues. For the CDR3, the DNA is TGTGCCAGCAGCTTGGTCCAGGGGGACACCGGGGAGCTGTTTTTT. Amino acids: CASSLVQGDTGELFF.

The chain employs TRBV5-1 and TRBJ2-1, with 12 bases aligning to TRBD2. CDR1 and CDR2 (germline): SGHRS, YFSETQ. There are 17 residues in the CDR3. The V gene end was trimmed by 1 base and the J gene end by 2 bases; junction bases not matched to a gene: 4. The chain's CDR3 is CASSLPGLAGTYNEQFF. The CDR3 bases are TGCGCCAGCAGCTTGCCCGGACTAGCGGGAACCTACAATGAGCAGTTCTTC. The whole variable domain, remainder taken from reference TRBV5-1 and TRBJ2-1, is KAGVTQTPRYLIKTRGQQVTLSCSPISGHRSVSWYQQTPGQGLQFLFEYFSETQRNKGNFPGRFSGRQFSNSRSEMNVSTLELGDSALYLCASSLPGLAGTYNEQFFGPGTRLTVL.

CDR3 nucleotide sequence: TGTGCCAGCAGCCAAAACGAACGGGGAGTCTACGAGCAGTACTTC. It codes for CASSQNERGVYEQYF. The genes are TRBV11-2 and TRBJ2-7; possible D gene TRBD2, 5 bases. This CDR3 comprises 15 residues. Germline-derived CDR1 and CDR2 are SGHAT and FQNNGV. V lost 5 bases and J 3 bases, leaving 17 bases between the germline ends.

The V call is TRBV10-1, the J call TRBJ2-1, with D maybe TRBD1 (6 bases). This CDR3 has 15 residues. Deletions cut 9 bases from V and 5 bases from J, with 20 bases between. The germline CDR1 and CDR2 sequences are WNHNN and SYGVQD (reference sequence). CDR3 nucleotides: TGCGCCAGTAGATACAGGGAAGGTGGGAACAATGAGCAGTTCTTC. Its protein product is CASRYREGGNNEQFF.

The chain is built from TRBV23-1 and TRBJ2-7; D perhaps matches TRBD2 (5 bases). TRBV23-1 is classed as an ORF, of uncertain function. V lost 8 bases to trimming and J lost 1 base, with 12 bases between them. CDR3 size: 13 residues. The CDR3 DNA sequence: TGCGCCAGCTTTTTAGGACTTTCCTACGAGCAGTACTTC. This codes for CASFLGLSYEQYF.

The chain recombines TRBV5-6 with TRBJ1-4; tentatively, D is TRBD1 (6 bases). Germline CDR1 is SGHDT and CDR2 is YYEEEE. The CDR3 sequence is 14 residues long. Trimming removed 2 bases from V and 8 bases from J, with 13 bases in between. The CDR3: CASSLNQGREKLFF. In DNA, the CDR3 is TGTGCCAGCAGCTTAAACCAGGGGCGAGAAAAACTGTTTTTT.

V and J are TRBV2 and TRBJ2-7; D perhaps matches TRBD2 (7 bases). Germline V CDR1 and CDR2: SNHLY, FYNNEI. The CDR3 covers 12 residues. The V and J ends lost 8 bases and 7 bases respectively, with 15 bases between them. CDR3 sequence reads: CASDRLGGEQYF. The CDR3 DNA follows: TGTGCCAGCGACAGGTTGGGAGGGGAGCAGTACTTC.

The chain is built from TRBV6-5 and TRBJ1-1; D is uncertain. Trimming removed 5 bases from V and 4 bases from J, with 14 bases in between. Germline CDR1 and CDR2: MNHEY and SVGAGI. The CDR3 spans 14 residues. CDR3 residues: CASSRHGESTEAFF. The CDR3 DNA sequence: TGTGCCAGCAGTAGGCACGGGGAATCCACTGAAGCTTTCTTT.

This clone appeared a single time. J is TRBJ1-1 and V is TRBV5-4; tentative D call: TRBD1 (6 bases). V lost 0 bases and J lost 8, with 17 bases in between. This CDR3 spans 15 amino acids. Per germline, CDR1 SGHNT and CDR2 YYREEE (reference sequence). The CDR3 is CASSLVAGTPVEAFF. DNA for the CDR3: TGTGCCAGCAGCTTGGTAGCCGGGACACCTGTCGAAGCTTTCTTT.

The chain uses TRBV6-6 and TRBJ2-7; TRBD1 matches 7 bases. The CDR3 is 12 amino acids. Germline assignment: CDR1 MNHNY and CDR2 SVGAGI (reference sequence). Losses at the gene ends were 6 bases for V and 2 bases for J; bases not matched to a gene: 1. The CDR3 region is CASRQGPYEQYF. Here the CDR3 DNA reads TGTGCCAGCAGACAGGGGCCCTACGAGCAGTACTTC.

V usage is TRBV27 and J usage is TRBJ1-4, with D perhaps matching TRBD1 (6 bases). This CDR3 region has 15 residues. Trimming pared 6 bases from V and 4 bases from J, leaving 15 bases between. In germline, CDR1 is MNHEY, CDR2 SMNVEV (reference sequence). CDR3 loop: CASRSETGVNEKLFF. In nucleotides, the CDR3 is TGTGCCAGCAGGAGTGAGACAGGCGTTAATGAAAAACTGTTTTTT.

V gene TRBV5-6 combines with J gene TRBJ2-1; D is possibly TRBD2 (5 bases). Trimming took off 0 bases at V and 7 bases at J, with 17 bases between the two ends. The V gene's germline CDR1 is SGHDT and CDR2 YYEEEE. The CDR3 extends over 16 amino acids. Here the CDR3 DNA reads TGTGCCAGCAGCTTGGAACCTACCCGGCGGGTTAATGAGCAGTTCTTC. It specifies CASSLEPTRRVNEQFF.

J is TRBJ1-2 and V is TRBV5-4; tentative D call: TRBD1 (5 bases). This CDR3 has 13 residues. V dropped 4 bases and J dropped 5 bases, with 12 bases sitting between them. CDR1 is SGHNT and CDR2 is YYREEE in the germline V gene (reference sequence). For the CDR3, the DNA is TGTGCCAGCAGCCTGGGGGGGGAATATGGCTACACCTTC. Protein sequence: CASSLGGEYGYTF. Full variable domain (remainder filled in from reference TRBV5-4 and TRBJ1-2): ETGVTQSPTHLIKTRGQQVTLRCSSQSGHNTVSWYQQALGQGPQFIFQYYREEENGRGNFPPRFSGLQFPNYSSELNVNALELDDSALYLCASSLGGEYGYTFGSGTRLTVV.